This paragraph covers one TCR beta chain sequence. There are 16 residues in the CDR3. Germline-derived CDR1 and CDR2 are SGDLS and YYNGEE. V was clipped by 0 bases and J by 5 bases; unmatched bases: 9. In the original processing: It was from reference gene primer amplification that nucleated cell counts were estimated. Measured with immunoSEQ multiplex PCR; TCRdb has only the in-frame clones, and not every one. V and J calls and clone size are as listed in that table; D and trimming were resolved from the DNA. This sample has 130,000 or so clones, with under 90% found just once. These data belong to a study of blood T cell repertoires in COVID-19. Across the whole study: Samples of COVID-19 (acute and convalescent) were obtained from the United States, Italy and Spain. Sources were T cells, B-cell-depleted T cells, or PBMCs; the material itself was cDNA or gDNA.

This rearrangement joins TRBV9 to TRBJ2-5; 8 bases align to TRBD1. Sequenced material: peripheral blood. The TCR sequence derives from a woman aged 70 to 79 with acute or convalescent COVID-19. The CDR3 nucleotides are TGTGCCAGCAGCGTAGAACCGGGACAGGCGTGGGAGACCCAGTACTTC. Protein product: CASSVEPGQAWETQYF.